This T cell receptor (beta chain) was recorded in a study of memory CD4+ T cells and cytomegalovirus serostatus. Clones were sequenced by immunoSEQ multiplex PCR, and TCRdb holds only the in-frame ones, with some missing. Found here are about 75,000 clones, around 78% of them singletons; the top ten hold just over 2.5%. This CDR3 is 13 amino acids long. V was clipped by 5 bases and J by 4 bases; unmatched bases: 3. Germline loops: CDR1 LNHDA, CDR2 SQIVND (reference sequence). The sort gate was single viable CD3+CD4+CD8-CD45RO+ cells for memory CD4+ T cells. Serostatus was set by detecting CMV pp150, pp28, p38, p52 IgG.

Source material: memory CD4+ T cells from blood. The sequence came from an adult in good health and CMV-seropositive. The chain is built from TRBV19 and TRBJ1-2; TRBD1 matches at 8 bases. CDR3 DNA: TGTGCCAGTAGTGTGGGACAGGTCTATGGCTACACCTTC. This codes for CASSVGQVYGYTF.